This TCR beta chain was identified in a study of OX40 agonist ivuxolimab in advanced cancers. Study summary: Intravenous ivuxolimab was administered to patients every 2 weeks at 0.01 to 10 mg/kg.

At cycle 4 day 1, cycle 7 day 1, and baseline, blood was sampled. TCRdb's copy holds only in-frame clones and misses some; the assay was immunoSEQ multiplex PCR. The sample consists of fewer than 85,000 clones, around 86% of them appearing once. This sequence originates from an adult with an advanced solid tumor such as melanoma, head and neck, liver or kidney cancer. The material sequenced was CD4+ or CD8+ T cells sorted from blood, taken in a trial of the OX40 agonist ivuxolimab.

The CDR3 sequence is CASSEIDRGNQPQHF. The CDR3, as DNA: TGTGCCAGCAGTGAAATCGACAGGGGGAATCAGCCCCAGCATTTT. This chain joins TRBV6-1 and TRBJ1-5; 9 nucleotides align to TRBD1. The junction had 3 bases not matched to a gene; V was cut back by 2 bases and J by 4 bases. CDR1 is MNHNS and CDR2 is SASEGT in the germline V gene. The CDR3 has 15 residues.